This entry describes one TCR beta chain. Its specificity is not known. This specimen comes from a study of graft-versus-host responses after intestinal transplantation. Study overall: Each transplant was multivisceral, liver-intestinal, or isolated intestinal. Uniformly, recipients were administered anti-thymocyte globulin induction with subsequent tacrolimus and steroids for approximately three years. General observations from the study: Peak circulating GvH clone levels were associated with early post-transplant HvG declines. GvH clonotypes were identified within recipient marrow, with a subset emerging first in ileum or blood.

CDR3 size: 16 residues. Germline lookup yields CDR1 LNHDA and CDR2 SQIVND (reference sequence). Trimming took 3 bases from V and 0 from J, leaving 12 bases between them. Profiled with immunoSEQ multiplex PCR; TCRdb holds only in-frame clones, not every one. The top ten hold over 0.15% of the sample, which has about 130,000 clones, 85% to 95% seen once. The chain recombines TRBV19 with TRBJ1-5; D call uncertain. The specimen comprised unstimulated CD4+ T cells sorted from spleen or lymph node cells, sampled before intestinal transplant. This receptor was obtained from a human donor who received an intestinal transplant. CDR3 in DNA: TGTGCCAGTAGTATCACAGCCTCCTTTAGCAATCAGCCCCAGCATTTT. The encoded protein is CASSITASFSNQPQHF.